These T cell receptor beta chains were read from a single sample in a study of cytomegalovirus exposure and HLA in healthy donors. The table came from immunoSEQ multiplex PCR; TCRdb's copy has only in-frame clones and leaves some out. The sample holds 170,000 or so clones, 60% to 85% seen once. The sample consisted of PBMCs. Every receptor here comes from a woman in her forties in good health and CMV-seronegative. Both conserved end residues are part of each CDR3. Each record gives: J gene, clone size, D gene, V gene, CDR3 protein, CDR3 DNA. The D gene is left open where the match is weak. The size entry is marked missing in some rows and otherwise reads once, few, many or a size class.

J gene: TRBJ1-1
clone size: NA
D gene: NA
V gene: TRBV7-2
CDR3 protein: CASSLDWTRITEAFF
CDR3 DNA: TGTGCCAGCAGCTTAGATTGGACACGGATTACCGAAGCTTTCTTT

J gene: TRBJ1-1
clone size: NA
D gene: TRBD1
V gene: TRBV6-5
CDR3 protein: CASNRQGSTEAFF
CDR3 DNA: TGTGCCAGCAACAGACAGGGCTCCACTGAAGCTTTCTTT

J gene: TRBJ1-2
clone size: NA
D gene: NA
V gene: TRBV11-2
CDR3 protein: CASSSTYTGGYTF
CDR3 DNA: TGTGCCAGCAGCTCGACCTATACAGGGGGCTACACCTTC

J gene: TRBJ2-3
clone size: NA
D gene: TRBD2
V gene: TRBV4-1
CDR3 protein: CASSLTKGLAGTDTQYF
CDR3 DNA: TGCGCCAGCAGCCTGACGAAGGGACTAGCGGGGACAGATACGCAGTATTTT

J gene: TRBJ1-2
clone size: NA
D gene: NA
V gene: TRBV6-5
CDR3 protein: CASSYSYQAFYGYTF
CDR3 DNA: TGTGCCAGCAGTTACTCGTATCAGGCCTTCTATGGCTACACCTTC

J gene: TRBJ2-5
clone size: NA
D gene: TRBD2
V gene: TRBV13
CDR3 protein: CASSFRLAGSSMETQYF
CDR3 DNA: TGTGCCAGCAGCTTTCGACTAGCGGGGTCCTCAATGGAGACCCAGTACTTC

J gene: TRBJ2-5
clone size: NA
D gene: TRBD2
V gene: TRBV7-8
CDR3 protein: CASSLDLAGLGQETQYF
CDR3 DNA: TGTGCCAGCAGCTTAGATCTAGCGGGGCTGGGTCAAGAGACCCAGTACTTC

J gene: TRBJ1-6
clone size: NA
D gene: NA
V gene: TRBV27
CDR3 protein: CASSLSWNSPLHF
CDR3 DNA: TGTGCCAGCAGTTTAAGCTGGAATTCACCCCTCCACTTT

J gene: TRBJ1-3
clone size: few
D gene: TRBD1
V gene: TRBV5-1
CDR3 protein: CASSLEAGQGAGNTIYF
CDR3 DNA: TGCGCCAGCAGCTTGGAGGCCGGACAGGGGGCTGGAAACACCATATATTTT

J gene: TRBJ1-1
clone size: few
D gene: NA
V gene: TRBV19
CDR3 protein: CAGSIQGGSAEAFF
CDR3 DNA: TGTGCCGGTAGTATTCAGGGAGGAAGTGCTGAAGCTTTCTTT

J gene: TRBJ2-7
clone size: NA
D gene: NA
V gene: TRBV28
CDR3 protein: CASGDTYEQYF
CDR3 DNA: TGTGCCAGTGGGGACACCTACGAGCAGTACTTC

J gene: TRBJ1-4
clone size: NA
D gene: NA
V gene: TRBV29-1
CDR3 protein: CSVGGSTNEKLFF
CDR3 DNA: TGCAGCGTTGGGGGCTCAACTAATGAAAAACTGTTTTTT

J gene: TRBJ2-2
clone size: NA
D gene: TRBD2
V gene: TRBV27
CDR3 protein: CASSSGLAGGPPKLFF
CDR3 DNA: TGTGCCAGCAGTTCGGGACTAGCGGGGGGCCCCCCGAAGCTGTTTTTT

J gene: TRBJ1-5
clone size: NA
D gene: TRBD1
V gene: TRBV6-1
CDR3 protein: CASSGGSGQGRNQPQHF
CDR3 DNA: TGTGCCAGCAGTGGGGGTTCAGGACAGGGACGCAATCAGCCCCAGCATTTT

J gene: TRBJ2-2
clone size: few
D gene: TRBD1
V gene: TRBV5-1
CDR3 protein: CASSPDGQGNTGELFF
CDR3 DNA: TGCGCCAGCAGCCCGGACGGACAGGGAAACACCGGGGAGCTGTTTTTT

J gene: TRBJ2-7
clone size: NA
D gene: NA
V gene: TRBV13
CDR3 protein: CASSLGSGLTYEQYF
CDR3 DNA: TGTGCCAGCAGCTTAGGTAGCGGATTGACCTACGAGCAGTACTTC

J gene: TRBJ1-2
clone size: NA
D gene: NA
V gene: TRBV5-1
CDR3 protein: CASSLAKLNYGYTF
CDR3 DNA: TGCGCCAGCAGCTTGGCCAAGCTAAACTATGGCTACACCTTC

J gene: TRBJ1-5
clone size: NA
D gene: NA
V gene: TRBV4-1
CDR3 protein: CASSPRPGQPQHF
CDR3 DNA: TGCGCCAGCAGCCCACGACCGGGGCAGCCCCAGCATTTT

J gene: TRBJ2-7
clone size: NA
D gene: NA
V gene: TRBV18
CDR3 protein: CASSPYSGYEQYF
CDR3 DNA: TGTGCCAGCTCACCGTATTCGGGTTACGAGCAGTACTTC

J gene: TRBJ1-5
clone size: NA
D gene: NA
V gene: TRBV27
CDR3 protein: CASSLWAGNQPQHF
CDR3 DNA: TGTGCCAGCAGTTTATGGGCAGGTAATCAGCCCCAGCATTTT

J gene: TRBJ2-2
clone size: NA
D gene: NA
V gene: TRBV4-2
CDR3 protein: CASSQDLTPYDTGELFF
CDR3 DNA: TGTGCCAGCAGCCAAGATCTTACCCCCTATGACACCGGGGAGCTGTTTTTT

J gene: TRBJ1-3
clone size: NA
D gene: TRBD1
V gene: TRBV6-1
CDR3 protein: CASKGQGTGNTIYF
CDR3 DNA: TGTGCCAGCAAGGGACAGGGGACGGGAAACACCATATATTTT

J gene: TRBJ2-7
clone size: NA
D gene: NA
V gene: TRBV19
CDR3 protein: CASSPHFRDNSYEQYF
CDR3 DNA: TGTGCCAGTAGTCCACACTTCCGGGACAACTCCTACGAGCAGTACTTC

J gene: TRBJ2-1
clone size: NA
D gene: TRBD2
V gene: TRBV19
CDR3 protein: CASRPGTSSYNEQFF
CDR3 DNA: TGTGCCAGTAGACCCGGGACTAGCTCCTACAATGAGCAGTTCTTC

J gene: TRBJ1-5
clone size: NA
D gene: NA
V gene: TRBV7-9
CDR3 protein: CASSLGGDQPQHF
CDR3 DNA: TGTGCCAGCAGCTTAGGGGGGGATCAGCCCCAGCATTTT

J gene: TRBJ2-2
clone size: NA
D gene: NA
V gene: TRBV10-3
CDR3 protein: CAISERTANTGELFF
CDR3 DNA: TGTGCCATCAGTGAAAGGACAGCGAACACCGGGGAGCTGTTTTTT

J gene: TRBJ2-5
clone size: once
D gene: TRBD2
V gene: TRBV18
CDR3 protein: CASSTGLAVQETQYF
CDR3 DNA: TGTGCCAGCTCGACGGGACTAGCAGTGCAAGAGACCCAGTACTTC

J gene: TRBJ2-7
clone size: NA
D gene: NA
V gene: TRBV14
CDR3 protein: CASSQDANGYEQYF
CDR3 DNA: TGTGCCAGCAGCCAAGATGCTAACGGGTACGAGCAGTACTTC

J gene: TRBJ1-6
clone size: NA
D gene: NA
V gene: TRBV5-5
CDR3 protein: CASSLERSPLHF
CDR3 DNA: TGTGCCAGCAGCTTGGAGAGGTCACCCCTCCACTTT